This TCR beta chain is from a study of regulatory T cells in long-lasting Graves disease. To note about this clonotype: A much larger clonotype is one base distant, so this may be a read error. A read error is likely, as this CDR3 ends without the conserved phenylalanine or tryptophan.

The CDR3 loop spans 15 amino acids. Germline loops: CDR1 MDHEN, CDR2 SYDVKM. Deletions cut 7 bases from V and 3 bases from J, with 16 bases between. Building of the TCR beta libraries involved iRepertoire HTBI primers and Arm-PCR of CDR3 regions. Using its own MiXCR run on the multiplex PCR reads, TCRdb lists one record per CDR3 protein. Here the sample spans 400,000 to 500,000 distinct CDR3 sequences, 14% to 15% being singletons. As for time point: newly diagnosed GD, antithyroid drugs for less than 3 months. Extracted PBMC RNA gave rise to the TCR library. Patients met American Thyroid Association criteria for Graves' disease. The sample was also reused in another study, on T cells in Graves' hyperthyroidism and ophthalmopathy.

The input for sequencing was peripheral blood mononuclear cells (PBMCs), taken at new diagnosis, from a patient treated with antithyroid drugs. The source of this sequence is a woman in her thirties with Graves disease. This chain links TRBV28 with TRBJ1-5; D gene uncertain. This CDR3 reads CASTRGLEFNQPQHY. CDR3 sequence (DNA): TGTGCCAGCACCCGAGGGTTGGAGTTCAATCAGCCCCAGCATTAT.